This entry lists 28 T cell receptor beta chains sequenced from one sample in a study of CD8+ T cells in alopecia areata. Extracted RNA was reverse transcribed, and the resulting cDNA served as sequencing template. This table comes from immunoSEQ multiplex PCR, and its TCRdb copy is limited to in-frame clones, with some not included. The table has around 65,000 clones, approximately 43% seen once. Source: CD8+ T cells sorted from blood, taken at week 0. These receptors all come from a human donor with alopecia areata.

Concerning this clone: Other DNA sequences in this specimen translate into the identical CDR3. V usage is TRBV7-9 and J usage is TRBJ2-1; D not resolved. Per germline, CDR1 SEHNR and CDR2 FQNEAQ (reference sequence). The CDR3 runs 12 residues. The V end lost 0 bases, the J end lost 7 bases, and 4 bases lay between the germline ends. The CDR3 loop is CASSLASNEQFF. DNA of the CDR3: TGTGCCAGCAGCTTAGCATCTAATGAGCAGTTCTTC.

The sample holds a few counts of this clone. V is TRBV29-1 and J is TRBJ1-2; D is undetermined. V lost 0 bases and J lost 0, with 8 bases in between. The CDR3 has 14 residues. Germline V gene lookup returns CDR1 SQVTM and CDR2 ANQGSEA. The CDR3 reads CSVEDREANYGYTF. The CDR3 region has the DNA TGCAGCGTTGAAGACAGAGAGGCTAACTATGGCTACACCTTC. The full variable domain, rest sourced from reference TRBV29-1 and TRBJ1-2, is SAVISQKPSRDICQRGTSLTIQCQVDSQVTMMFWYRQQPGQSLTLIATANQGSEATYESGFVIDKFPISRPNLTFSTLTVSNMSPEDSSIYLCSVEDREANYGYTFGSGTRLTVV.

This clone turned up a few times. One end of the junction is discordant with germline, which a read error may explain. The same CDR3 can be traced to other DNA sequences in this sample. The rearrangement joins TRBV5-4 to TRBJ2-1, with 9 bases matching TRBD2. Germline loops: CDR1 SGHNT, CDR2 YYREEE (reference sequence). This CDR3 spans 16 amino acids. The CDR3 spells CASSQGASGTDNEQFF. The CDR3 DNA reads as TGCGCCAGCAGCCAAGGGGCTAGCGGGACAGACAATGAGCAGTTCTTC.

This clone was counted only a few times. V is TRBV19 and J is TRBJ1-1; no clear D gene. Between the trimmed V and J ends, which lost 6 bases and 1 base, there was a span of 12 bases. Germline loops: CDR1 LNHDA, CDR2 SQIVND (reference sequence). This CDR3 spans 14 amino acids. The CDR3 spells CASSLTWGNTEAFF. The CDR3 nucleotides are TGTGCCAGTAGCCTGACTTGGGGGAACACTGAAGCTTTCTTT.

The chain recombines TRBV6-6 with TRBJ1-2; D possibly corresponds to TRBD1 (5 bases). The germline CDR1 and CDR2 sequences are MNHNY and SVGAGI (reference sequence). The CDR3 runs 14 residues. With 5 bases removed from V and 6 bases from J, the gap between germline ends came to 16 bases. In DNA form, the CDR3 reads TGTGCCAGCAGTCTGTCGGCCAGGGAGGATGGCTACACCTTC. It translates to CASSLSAREDGYTF.

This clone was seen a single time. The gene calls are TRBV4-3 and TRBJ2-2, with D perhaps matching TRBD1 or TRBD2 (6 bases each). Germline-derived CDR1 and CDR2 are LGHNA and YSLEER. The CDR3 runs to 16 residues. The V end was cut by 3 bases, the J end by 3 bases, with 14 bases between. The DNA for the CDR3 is TGCGCCAGCAGCCACGGGGGCCGAGGGGACACCGGGGAGCTGTTTTTT. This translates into CASSHGGRGDTGELFF.

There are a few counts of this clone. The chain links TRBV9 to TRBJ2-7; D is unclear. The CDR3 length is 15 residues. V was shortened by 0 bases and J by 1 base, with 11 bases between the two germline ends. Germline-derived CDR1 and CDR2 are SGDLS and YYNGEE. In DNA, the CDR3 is TGTGCCAGCAGCGTAGATTACAGCGCTTCCTACGAGCAGTACTTC. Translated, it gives CASSVDYSASYEQYF.

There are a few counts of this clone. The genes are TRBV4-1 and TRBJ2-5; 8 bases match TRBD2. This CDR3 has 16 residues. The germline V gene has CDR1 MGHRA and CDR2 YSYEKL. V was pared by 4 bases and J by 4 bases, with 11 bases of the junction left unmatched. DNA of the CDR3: TGCGCCAGCAGCCCCCGGGGAGCGGGAGATCTAGAGACCCAGTACTTC. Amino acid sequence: CASSPRGAGDLETQYF.

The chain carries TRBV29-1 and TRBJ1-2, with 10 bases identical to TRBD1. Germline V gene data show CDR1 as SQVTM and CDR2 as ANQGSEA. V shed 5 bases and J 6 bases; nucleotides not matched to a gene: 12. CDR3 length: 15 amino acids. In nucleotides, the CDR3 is TGCAGCGTTCTTGGACAGGGGGTCCGGGAAGATGGCTACACCTTC. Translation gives CSVLGQGVREDGYTF.

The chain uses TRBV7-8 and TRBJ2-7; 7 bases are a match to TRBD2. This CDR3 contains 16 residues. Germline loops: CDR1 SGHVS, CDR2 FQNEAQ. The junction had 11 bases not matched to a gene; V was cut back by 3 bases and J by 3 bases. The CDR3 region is CASSFIAGQGFYEQYF. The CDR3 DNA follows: TGTGCCAGCAGCTTTATAGCGGGCCAAGGATTCTACGAGCAGTACTTC.

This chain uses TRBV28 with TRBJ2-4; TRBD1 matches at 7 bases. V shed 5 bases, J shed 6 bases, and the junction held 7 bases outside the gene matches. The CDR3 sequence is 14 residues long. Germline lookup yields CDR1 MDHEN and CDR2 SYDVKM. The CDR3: CASSPRDRINIQYF. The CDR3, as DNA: TGTGCCAGCAGTCCCAGGGACAGAATAAACATTCAGTACTTC.

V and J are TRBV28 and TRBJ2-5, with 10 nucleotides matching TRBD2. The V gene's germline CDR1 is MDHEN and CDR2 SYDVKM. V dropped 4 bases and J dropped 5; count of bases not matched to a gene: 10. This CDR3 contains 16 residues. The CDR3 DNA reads TGTGCCAGCAGTTCCCCCCTAGCGGGAGAGGGGGAGACCCAGTACTTC. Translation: CASSSPLAGEGETQYF.

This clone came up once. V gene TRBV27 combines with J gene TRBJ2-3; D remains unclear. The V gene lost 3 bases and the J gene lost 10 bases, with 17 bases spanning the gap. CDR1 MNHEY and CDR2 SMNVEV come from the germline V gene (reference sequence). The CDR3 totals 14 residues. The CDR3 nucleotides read TGTGCCAGCAGTTTGGCCCCGGGCGTAGAGGCGCAGTATTTT. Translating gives CASSLAPGVEAQYF.

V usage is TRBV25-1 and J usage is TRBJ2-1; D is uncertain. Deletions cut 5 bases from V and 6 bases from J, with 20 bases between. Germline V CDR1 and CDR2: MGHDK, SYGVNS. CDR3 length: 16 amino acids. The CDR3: CASSPEVRHISNEQFF. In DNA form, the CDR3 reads TGTGCCAGCAGTCCCGAAGTTCGTCACATTTCCAATGAGCAGTTCTTC.

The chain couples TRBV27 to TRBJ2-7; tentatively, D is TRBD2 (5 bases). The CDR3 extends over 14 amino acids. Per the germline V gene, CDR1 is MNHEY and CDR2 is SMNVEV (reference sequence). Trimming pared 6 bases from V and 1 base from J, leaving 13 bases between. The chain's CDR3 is CASSPGILSYEQYF. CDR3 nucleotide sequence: TGTGCCAGCAGCCCGGGGATTCTTTCCTACGAGCAGTACTTC.

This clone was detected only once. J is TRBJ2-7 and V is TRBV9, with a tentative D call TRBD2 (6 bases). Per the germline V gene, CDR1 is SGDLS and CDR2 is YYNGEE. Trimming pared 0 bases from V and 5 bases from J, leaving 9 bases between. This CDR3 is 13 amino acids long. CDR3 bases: TGTGCCAGCAGCGTAGGGACTACCCACGAGCAGTACTTC. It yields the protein CASSVGTTHEQYF.

CDR3 sequence (DNA): TGCAGCGTTGATAAAGGGGTTTACCACGAGCAGTACTTC. Translating it yields CSVDKGVYHEQYF. The chain links TRBV29-1 to TRBJ2-7, with D possibly being TRBD1 (5 bases). Germline V gene data show CDR1 as SQVTM and CDR2 as ANQGSEA. CDR3 length: 13 residues. The V gene lost 3 bases and the J gene lost 5 bases, with 14 bases spanning the gap.

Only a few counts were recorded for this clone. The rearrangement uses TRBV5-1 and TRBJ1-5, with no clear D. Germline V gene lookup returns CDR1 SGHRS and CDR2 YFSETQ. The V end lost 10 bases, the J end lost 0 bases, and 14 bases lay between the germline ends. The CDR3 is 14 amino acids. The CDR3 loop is CAPPSLGSNQPQHF. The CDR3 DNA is TGCGCCCCCCCGTCGTTGGGTAGCAATCAGCCCCAGCATTTT.

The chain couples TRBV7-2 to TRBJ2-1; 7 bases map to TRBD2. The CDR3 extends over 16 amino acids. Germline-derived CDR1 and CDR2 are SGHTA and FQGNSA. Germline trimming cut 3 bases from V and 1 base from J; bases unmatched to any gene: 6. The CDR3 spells CASSFNGGFSYNEQFF. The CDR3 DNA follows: TGTGCCAGCAGCTTTAACGGGGGGTTTTCCTACAATGAGCAGTTCTTC.

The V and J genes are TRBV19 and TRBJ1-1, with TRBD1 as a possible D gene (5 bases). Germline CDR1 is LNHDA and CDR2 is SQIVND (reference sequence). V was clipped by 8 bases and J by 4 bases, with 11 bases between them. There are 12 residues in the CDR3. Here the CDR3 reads CASRRGGTEAFF. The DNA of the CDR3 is TGTGCCAGTCGCCGCGGGGGCACTGAAGCTTTCTTT.

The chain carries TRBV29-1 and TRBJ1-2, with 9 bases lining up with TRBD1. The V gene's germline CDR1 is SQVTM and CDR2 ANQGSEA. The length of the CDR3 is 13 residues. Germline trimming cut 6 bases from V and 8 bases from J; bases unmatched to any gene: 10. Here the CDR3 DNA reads TGCAGCGTCTCTGGGACAGGGCTGCGAGGCTACACCTTC. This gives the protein CSVSGTGLRGYTF.

The CDR3: CASSLIVGQPQHF. As DNA, the CDR3 is TGTGCCAGCAGTTTAATCGTAGGTCAGCCCCAGCATTTT. V is TRBV28 and J is TRBJ1-5; D call uncertain. The CDR3 contains 13 residues. The germline CDR1 and CDR2 sequences are MDHEN and SYDVKM. V was trimmed by 2 bases and J by 6 bases, leaving 8 bases between them.

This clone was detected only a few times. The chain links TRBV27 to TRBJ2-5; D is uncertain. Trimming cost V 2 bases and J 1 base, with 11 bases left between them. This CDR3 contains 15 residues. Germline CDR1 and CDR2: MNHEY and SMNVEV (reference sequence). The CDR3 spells CASSLGPRSQETQYF. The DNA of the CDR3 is TGTGCCAGCAGTTTAGGGCCCCGTTCCCAAGAGACCCAGTACTTC.

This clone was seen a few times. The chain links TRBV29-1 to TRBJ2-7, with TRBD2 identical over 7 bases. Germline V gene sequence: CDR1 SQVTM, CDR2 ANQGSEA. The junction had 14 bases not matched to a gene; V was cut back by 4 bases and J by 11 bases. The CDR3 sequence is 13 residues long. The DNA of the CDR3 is TGCAGCGTTGTCCCTAGCGGATTCCCGGGGGAGTACTTC. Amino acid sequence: CSVVPSGFPGEYF.

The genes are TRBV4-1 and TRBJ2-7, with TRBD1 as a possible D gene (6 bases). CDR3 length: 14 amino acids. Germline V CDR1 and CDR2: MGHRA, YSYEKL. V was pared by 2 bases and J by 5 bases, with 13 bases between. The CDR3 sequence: CASSQSGVVNEQYF. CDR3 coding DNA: TGCGCCAGCAGCCAATCAGGGGTCGTTAACGAGCAGTACTTC.

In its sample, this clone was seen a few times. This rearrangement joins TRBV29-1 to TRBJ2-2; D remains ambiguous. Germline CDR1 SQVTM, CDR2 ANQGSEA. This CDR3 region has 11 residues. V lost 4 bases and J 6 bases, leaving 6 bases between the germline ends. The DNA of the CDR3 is TGCAGCGTTGTAGGCGCCGGGGAGCTGTTTTTT. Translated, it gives CSVVGAGELFF.

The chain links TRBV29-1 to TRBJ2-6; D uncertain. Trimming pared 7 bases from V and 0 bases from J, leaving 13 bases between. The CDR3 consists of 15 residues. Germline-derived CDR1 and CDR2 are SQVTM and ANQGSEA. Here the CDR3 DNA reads TGCAGCGCCTTCACACGGGTCTCTGGGGCCAACGTCCTGACTTTC. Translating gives CSAFTRVSGANVLTF.

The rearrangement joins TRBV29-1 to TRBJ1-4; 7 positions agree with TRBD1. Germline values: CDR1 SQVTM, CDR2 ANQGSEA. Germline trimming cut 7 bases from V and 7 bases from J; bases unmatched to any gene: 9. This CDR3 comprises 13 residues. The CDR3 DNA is TGCAGCGCCAGACAGGGAGGAGGTGAAAAACTGTTTTTT. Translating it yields CSARQGGGEKLFF.